The 31 T cell receptor beta chains presented below share a single source sample, sequenced in a study of CD8 T cells in ankylosing spondylitis. One entry per CDR3 protein results from TCRdb running MiXCR on the 5' RACE reads. The data contain roughly 150,000 distinct CDR3 sequences, about 7% of them singletons. The sequencing input was blood, either unsorted or a sorted T cell fraction (not recorded which). All receptors come from a female donor with ankylosing spondylitis or in good health (not recorded which).

The rearrangement uses TRBV5-5 and TRBJ1-1; the D gene is possibly TRBD1 (5 bases). CDR1 and CDR2 from the germline V gene are SGHKS and YYEKEE (reference sequence). This CDR3 is 14 amino acids long. Trimming left V 6 bases short and J 5 bases short, with 17 bases between. The DNA of the CDR3 is TGTGCCAGCACACAATCCGGGGGGAGGACTGAAGCTTTCTTT. It yields the protein CASTQSGGRTEAFF.

This clonotype was seen at least ten times. The chain carries TRBV5-6 and TRBJ2-1; 9 bases agree with TRBD2. The germline CDR1 and CDR2 sequences are SGHDT and YYEEEE. The CDR3 has 17 residues. J was trimmed by 2 bases and V by 1 base; bases with no gene match: 7. CDR3 coding DNA: TGTGCCAGCAGCTTGTACTATAGGACTAGCGCCTACAATGAGCAGTTCTTC. Its translation: CASSLYYRTSAYNEQFF.

This clonotype came up many times. This chain joins TRBV6-1 and TRBJ2-7; 9 nucleotides line up with TRBD1. The germline V gene encodes CDR1 MNHNS and CDR2 SASEGT. The J segment lost 4 bases and the V segment lost 4 bases, leaving 8 bases of the junction unmatched. This CDR3 is 15 amino acids long. CDR3 bases: TGTGCCAGCAGTGGGGGACAGGGTTTAATTTACGAGCAGTACTTC. Amino acids: CASSGGQGLIYEQYF.

This clonotype appeared many times. V usage is TRBV12-3 or TRBV12-4 and J usage is TRBJ2-1; TRBD1 aligns across 7 bases. The CDR3 covers 13 residues. V lost 6 bases to trimming and J lost 1 base; unmatched junction nucleotides: 0. CDR3 in amino acids: CASSRGSYNEQFF. CDR3 coding DNA: TGTGCCAGCAGCAGGGGGTCCTACAATGAGCAGTTCTTC.

This clonotype was detected only a few times. The CDR3 region has the DNA TGTGCCAGCAGTTACCCGGGACAGGTGAACACTGAAGCTTTCTTT. Translated, it gives CASSYPGQVNTEAFF. The chain employs TRBV6-5 and TRBJ1-1; 8 nucleotides match TRBD1. The CDR3 sequence is 15 residues long. V lost 2 bases to trimming and J lost 0 bases; unmatched junction nucleotides: 2. The germline CDR1 and CDR2 sequences are MNHEY and SVGAGI.

The chain couples TRBV11-2 to TRBJ2-2, with 7 bases matching TRBD2. V lost 0 bases and J lost 5; bases outside the gene matches: 12. Germline-derived CDR1 and CDR2 are SGHAT and FQNNGV. There are 18 residues in the CDR3. The CDR3 is CASSLDRKGRVWTGELFF. For the CDR3, the DNA is TGTGCCAGCAGCTTAGATCGGAAGGGGAGGGTCTGGACCGGGGAGCTGTTTTTT.

This clonotype was seen repeatedly, ten times or more. The V call is TRBV5-1, the J call TRBJ2-1; 8 bases line up with TRBD2. The CDR3 runs 17 residues. V dropped 1 base and J dropped 7; count of bases not matched to a gene: 13. Germline V gene sequence: CDR1 SGHRS, CDR2 YFSETQ. CDR3: CASSLSGTSGGPNEQFF. CDR3 DNA: TGCGCCAGCAGCTTGTCAGGTACCAGCGGGGGCCCGAATGAGCAGTTCTTC. The whole variable domain, filled in from reference TRBV5-1 and TRBJ2-1, reads KAGVTQTPRYLIKTRGQQVTLSCSPISGHRSVSWYQQTPGQGLQFLFEYFSETQRNKGNFPGRFSGRQFSNSRSEMNVSTLELGDSALYLCASSLSGTSGGPNEQFFGPGTRLTVL.

At least ten counts were recorded for this clonotype. The V call is TRBV6-2 or TRBV6-3, the J call TRBJ2-3; D is uncertain. Germline V gene lookup returns CDR1 MNHEY and CDR2 SVGEGT. The CDR3 is made up of 14 amino acids. Trimming pared 0 bases from V and 7 bases from J, leaving 11 bases between. CDR3 sequence reads: CASSYSAQDNTQYF. For the CDR3, the DNA is TGTGCCAGCAGTTACTCGGCCCAGGATAATACGCAGTATTTT.

This clonotype came up many times. V and J are TRBV27 and TRBJ2-5; TRBD2 is a possible D gene (5 bases). Germline loops: CDR1 MNHEY, CDR2 SMNVEV (reference sequence). The CDR3 sequence is 13 residues long. Trimming left V 3 bases short and J 5 bases short, with 10 bases between. The CDR3 coding sequence is TGTGCCAGCAGTTTTTCGGGGAAGGAGACCCAGTACTTC. Translated, it gives CASSFSGKETQYF.

With respect to this clonotype: A clone one base away is much larger, so this may be a read error. The chain has TRBV7-9 and TRBJ1-2; weak D call: TRBD1 (5 bases). The V gene lost 5 bases and the J gene lost 5 bases, with 24 bases spanning the gap. Per the germline V gene, CDR1 is SEHNR and CDR2 is FQNEAQ (reference sequence). The CDR3 has 17 amino acids. The CDR3 reads CASSHTQGENNIYGYTF. CDR3 sequence (DNA): TGTGCCAGCAGCCATACGCAGGGAGAAAATAATATATATGGCTACACCTTC.

Many counts were recorded for this clonotype. The chain joins TRBV12-3 or TRBV12-4 to TRBJ2-5, with D perhaps TRBD2 (6 bases). The CDR3 runs 14 residues. V dropped 3 bases and J dropped 5 bases, with 13 bases sitting between them. DNA for the CDR3: TGTGCCAGCAGTTTTCAGCGGGTGGGGGAGACCCAGTACTTC. It specifies CASSFQRVGETQYF.

At least ten counts were recorded for this clonotype. CDR3 sequence reads: CSAHPGLYNEQFF. CDR3 bases: TGCAGCGCCCACCCGGGACTGTACAATGAGCAGTTCTTC. V is TRBV29-1 and J is TRBJ2-1; D might be TRBD2 (6 bases). The CDR3 consists of 13 residues. V dropped 7 bases and J dropped 4 bases, with 14 bases sitting between them. Germline CDR1 is SQVTM and CDR2 is ANQGSEA.

This clonotype was recorded at least ten times. The gene calls are TRBV11-2 and TRBJ1-1; 7 bases are a match to TRBD1. V was clipped by 5 bases and J by 3 bases; unmatched bases: 9. Germline CDR1 SGHAT, CDR2 FQNNGV. This CDR3 is built from 15 residues. CDR3 nucleotide sequence: TGTGCCAGCAGCGCCCGACAGGGTTGGGACACTGAAGCTTTCTTT. It translates to CASSARQGWDTEAFF.

This clonotype was seen repeatedly, ten times or more. The chain uses TRBV28 and TRBJ2-5; 7 bases fit TRBD1. V lost 6 bases to trimming and J lost 4 bases; unmatched junction nucleotides: 17. This CDR3 contains 17 residues. In germline, CDR1 is MDHEN, CDR2 SYDVKM. CDR3 sequence reads: CASRAPPGGRGLETQYF. The CDR3, as DNA: TGTGCCAGCAGAGCCCCCCCAGGGGGTAGGGGGCTAGAGACCCAGTACTTC.

This clonotype was detected many times. This chain connects TRBV28 to TRBJ2-6; no reliable D call. This CDR3 is 15 amino acids long. Germline V gives CDR1 MDHEN, CDR2 SYDVKM. V was cut by 4 bases and J by 2 bases, with 9 bases left in between. CDR3 in DNA: TGTGCCAGCAGTTCCGGATCCCCTGGGGCCAACGTCCTGACTTTC. This translates into CASSSGSPGANVLTF. Supplemented by reference TRBV28 and TRBJ2-6, the full variable domain reads DVKVTQSSRYLVKRTGEKVFLECVQDMDHENMFWYRQDPGLGLRLIYFSYDVKMKEKGDIPEGYSVSREKKERFSLILESASTNQTSMYLCASSSGSPGANVLTFGAGSRLTVL.

This clonotype was counted ten times or more. The chain combines TRBV28 with TRBJ2-7, with 10 bases lining up with TRBD1. The CDR3 loop spans 14 amino acids. Trimming at V came to 7 bases and at J to 4 bases, leaving 7 bases not matched to a gene. The V gene's germline CDR1 is MDHEN and CDR2 SYDVKM. The CDR3 DNA follows: TGTGCCAGCACCGAGGACAGGGGGGTTTACGAGCAGTACTTC. This translates into CASTEDRGVYEQYF.

At least ten counts were recorded for this clonotype. The chain uses TRBV3-1 and TRBJ2-1, with D tentatively TRBD2 (5 bases). This CDR3 has 12 residues. The V end was cut by 5 bases, the J end by 9 bases, with 11 bases between. The germline V gene encodes CDR1 LGHDT and CDR2 YNNKEL (reference sequence). The CDR3 DNA sequence: TGTGCCAGCAGCTTCCGGACTCGTGAGCAGTTCTTC. Translated, it gives CASSFRTREQFF.

The chain links TRBV7-2 to TRBJ1-2; perhaps TRBD1 as D (6 bases). The V end lost 4 bases, the J end lost 4 bases, and 19 bases lay between the germline ends. The CDR3 runs to 16 residues. Germline V lookup: CDR1 SGHTA, CDR2 FQGNSA. The CDR3 here is CASSSDRLPFPYGYTF. As DNA, the CDR3 is TGTGCCAGCAGCTCGGACAGACTCCCCTTTCCCTATGGCTACACCTTC.

The table lists this clonotype with many counts. The chain has TRBV5-1 and TRBJ1-1; the D is unclear. The CDR3 loop spans 14 amino acids. Germline CDR1 reads SGHRS; CDR2 reads YFSETQ. With 4 bases removed from V and 1 base from J, the gap between germline ends came to 11 bases. The CDR3 DNA is TGCGCCAGCAGCGCGGAAACAACGAACACTGAAGCTTTCTTT. Residues: CASSAETTNTEAFF.

In this sample, this clonotype turned up a few times. The rearrangement joins TRBV7-2 to TRBJ1-1; possible D gene TRBD1, 6 bases. The CDR3 extends over 14 amino acids. The ends were cut back, 1 base at V and 6 bases at J, with 12 bases in the middle. Germline loops: CDR1 SGHTA, CDR2 FQGNSA. CDR3 nucleotides: TGTGCCAGCAGCTTAGGAAACAGGGCGGCTGAAGCTTTCTTT. Its translation is CASSLGNRAAEAFF.

This clonotype has ten or more counts. The rearrangement links TRBV9 to TRBJ2-1; 9 nucleotides match TRBD2. The trim removed 4 bases at V and 3 bases at J, leaving 5 bases unmatched. This CDR3 is built from 15 residues. Germline V gene sequence: CDR1 SGDLS, CDR2 YYNGEE. CDR3 sequence: CASSPRGGNYNEQFF. CDR3 sequence (DNA): TGTGCCAGCAGCCCGCGGGGGGGGAACTACAATGAGCAGTTCTTC.

This clonotype came up many times. V is TRBV4-2 and J is TRBJ1-1; D might be TRBD1 (5 bases). Trimming pared 4 bases from V and 8 bases from J, leaving 14 bases between. The CDR3 runs to 13 residues. Per the germline V gene, CDR1 is LGHNA and CDR2 is YNFKEQ. The CDR3 region is CASSRQWQGEAFF. For the CDR3, the DNA is TGTGCCAGCAGCCGCCAGTGGCAGGGAGAAGCTTTCTTT.

This clonotype was observed at least ten times. Germline is not matched at one junction end, which may reflect a read error. The chain joins TRBV3-1 to TRBJ2-5, with 7 bases lining up with TRBD1. The CDR3 consists of 14 residues. Germline CDR1 LGHDT, CDR2 YNNKEL (reference sequence). CDR3 protein: CASRQGGRKETQYF. The CDR3 DNA follows: TGTGCCAGCAGGCAAGGGGGCAGGAAAGAGACCCAGTACTTC.

There are many counts of this clonotype. CDR3 DNA sequence: TGTGCCAGCAGCCAAGTATTCAGCCGCTCCTACGAGCAGTACTTC. Encoded protein: CASSQVFSRSYEQYF. The V gene is TRBV14, the J gene TRBJ2-7; D unresolved. CDR1 and CDR2 (germline): SGHDN, FVKESK. V was trimmed by 1 base and J by 0 bases, leaving 10 bases between them. The length of the CDR3 is 15 residues.

A few counts support this clonotype. The genes are TRBV30 and TRBJ1-5, with 8 positions matching TRBD1. The V and J ends lost 5 bases and 2 bases, in that order; junction bases with no gene match: 2. Germline V gene data show CDR1 as GTSNPN and CDR2 as SVGIG (reference sequence). The CDR3 is 13 amino acids. The CDR3 region has the DNA TGTGCCTGGGGGGGACAGGGCAATCAGCCCCAGCATTTT. Translated: CAWGGQGNQPQHF.

This chain connects TRBV20-1 to TRBJ2-7, with D perhaps TRBD1 (5 bases). This CDR3 region has 12 residues. V was shortened by 3 bases and J by 3 bases, with 9 bases between the two germline ends. The germline V gene has CDR1 DFQATT and CDR2 SNEGSKA (reference sequence). CDR3 in amino acids: CSARADSYEQYF. CDR3 in DNA: TGCAGTGCTAGGGCCGACAGCTACGAGCAGTACTTC.

Ten or more counts support this clonotype. This chain uses TRBV4-1 with TRBJ1-4; 9 bases are a match to TRBD1. V lost 4 bases and J lost 5; bases outside the gene matches: 8. Germline V gene sequence: CDR1 MGHRA, CDR2 YSYEKL. The CDR3 has 16 residues. CDR3 region: CASSPPTGTGNEKLFF. In DNA form, the CDR3 reads TGCGCCAGCAGCCCTCCCACCGGGACAGGGAATGAAAAACTGTTTTTT.

Only a few counts were recorded for this clonotype. This chain joins TRBV6-2 or TRBV6-3 and TRBJ2-7; 8 bases align to TRBD1. With 5 bases clipped from V and 5 bases from J, the junction kept 8 bases outside the gene matches. The CDR3 has 14 residues. Germline CDR1 MNHEY, CDR2 SVGEGT. CDR3 bases: TGTGCCAGCAGTGTGGACAGGGTTTTCAACGAGCAGTACTTC. Protein: CASSVDRVFNEQYF.

This clonotype was recorded many times. This chain joins TRBV10-3 and TRBJ1-5; D uncertain. Germline V gives CDR1 ENHRY, CDR2 SYGVKD. Trimming shortened V by 1 base and J by 3 bases, and 10 bases separated the two germline ends. The CDR3 is made up of 15 amino acids. The CDR3 DNA reads TGTGCCATCAGTGAGTTTATTAAGAACAATCAGCCCCAGCATTTT. This gives the protein CAISEFIKNNQPQHF.

The CDR3 DNA reads TGCGCCCTGACCGGGACAGGGCGGAGTGGCTACACCTTC. It codes for CALTGTGRSGYTF. This rearrangement joins TRBV10-1 to TRBJ1-2; 9 positions match TRBD1. Germline V gene data show CDR1 as WNHNN and CDR2 as SYGVQD (reference sequence). J gave up 7 bases and V 11 bases, and 11 bases lay outside the gene matches. The CDR3 spans 13 residues.

In its sample, this clonotype was seen many times. The rearrangement joins TRBV7-9 to TRBJ2-7; D gene unclear. V lost 1 base and J lost 0, with 10 bases in between. The germline V gene has CDR1 SEHNR and CDR2 FQNEAQ (reference sequence). CDR3 length: 15 amino acids. CDR3 nucleotide sequence: TGTGCCAGCAGCTTAGAAGGCCGTCCCTCCTACGAGCAGTACTTC. This encodes CASSLEGRPSYEQYF.